This TCR beta chain appears in the sequencing data of a study of blood T cell repertoires in COVID-19 (dated by TCRdb to 2020 to 2022). Looking at the study overall: Collaborator samples came from the United States, Italy and Spain and covered acute and convalescent phases of COVID-19. Deeply sampled blood TCRbeta repertoires from subjects exposed to, actively infected with, or recovered from COVID-19 were included in the dataset. The prospective study material was composed of cDNA or gDNA derived from T cells, B-cell-depleted T cells, or PBMCs. A de-identified subject ID, COVID-19 status, age in years and sex were almost always included in the sample metadata. HLA class I and class II types, where available, came from metadata supplied by the sample provider rather than from assay-based typing. The repertoires were made available in a free public database intended to serve as a resource for research on the immune response to SARS-CoV-2. Samples were obtained from the ongoing ImmuneRACE study (first 160 participants) and from about 1,300 subjects provided by 6 global collaborators. What the study reported, not specific to this receptor: The quantity of clinical and demographic metadata differed by source and by participant and was supplied without curation.

The immunoSEQ Assay, a bias-controlled multiplex PCR, was used to amplify TCRbeta CDR3 regions from genomic DNA. Turning to the authors' computational methods: Within the assay, amplification of reference gene primers was used to estimate how many nucleated cells each sample contained. Sequence reads were collapsed and filtered to measure the absolute abundance of every unique TCRbeta CDR3 rearrangement. For each sample, productive Simpson clonality was calculated as the square root of Simpson's diversity index over productive rearrangements. TCRdb retrieved this table from immuneACCESS and kept in-frame rearrangements only. Not all clones are present; in checked studies, unresolved V genes account for under half, and no reason is known for the remainder. That table supplies the V and J calls and clone size; D and trimming were determined from the DNA. In all, the sample holds approximately 170,000 clones, and around 81% of those were seen once. Clones ranked in the top ten supply 10% to 15% of the sample.

Trimming takes 2 bases off V and 2 bases off J; junction bases not matched to a gene: 3. In the germline V gene, CDR1 corresponds to LGHNA and CDR2 to YSLEER. From the cysteine up to the phenylalanine, the CDR3 has a length of 15 residues. The DNA shown is the 45-base CDR3, in frame from base 1. This clone was seen a few times. The antigen it recognizes is unknown. No base-level quality is on record; no much larger clone is a single base apart. Samples from volunteer blood donors who had recovered from COVID-19 were contributed by a second Seattle source. Collaborating institutions collected whole blood in K2EDTA tubes following their own protocols. For TCRbeta analysis, collaborators shipped samples in one of three forms: frozen whole blood, isolated PBMCs, or DNA extracted from either of those sample types.

The specimen was peripheral blood. This TCR was sampled from a man aged 65 to 85 who had recovered from COVID-19. The chain joins TRBV4-3 to TRBJ1-2; TRBD1 agrees with 9 junctional bases. The CDR3 region: CASSQIGTGNYGYTF. The nucleotide sequence reads as follows: TGCGCCAGCAGCCAAATCGGGACAGGGAACTATGGCTACACCTTC.